This T cell receptor (beta chain) was retrieved from a study of shared clonotypes between healthy human individuals. Only in-frame clones appear in the TCRdb table, and some are missing; sequencing was by immunoSEQ multiplex PCR. This table holds about 770,000 clones, 55% to 80% found once. CDR1 is GTSNPN, CDR2 SVGIG, per germline (reference sequence). The germline V and J ends were trimmed by 3 bases and 0 bases, with 12 bases remaining between them. The length of the CDR3 is 15 residues. A split of CD4+ cells into CD45RA+ naive and CD45RA-negative memory subsets was performed. Sequencing was done on a sample of memory CD4+ T cells sorted from blood. Subset of the sample: CD45RA-negative fraction. This sequence joins TRBV30 and TRBJ2-1; D is possibly TRBD1 (6 bases). This TCR derives from a young woman in good health. Written as DNA, the CDR3 is TGTGCCTGGAGCCGACAGGCCAGCTCCTACAATGAGCAGTTCTTC. Translation: CAWSRQASSYNEQFF.